Listed here are 15 T cell receptor beta chains from one sample, sequenced in a study of blood T cell repertoires in COVID-19. The assay was immunoSEQ multiplex PCR, and TCRdb's table has in-frame clones only and misses some. This table has roughly 230,000 clones, 84% appearing once. The specimen sequenced was peripheral blood. The receptors shown here come from a man aged 50 to 60 with active or convalescent COVID-19.

The J gene is TRBJ1-1, the V gene TRBV6-5; 7 positions match TRBD1. The CDR3 consists of 16 residues. Trimming took 2 bases from V and 5 from J; bases not matched to a gene: 11. The germline gives CDR1 MNHEY, CDR2 SVGAGI. CDR3 in amino acids: CASSYDRERIWTEAFF. The CDR3 region has the DNA TGTGCCAGCAGTTACGACAGGGAGAGGATTTGGACTGAAGCTTTCTTT.

The chain employs TRBV6-2 or TRBV6-3 and TRBJ2-2; 7 bases line up with TRBD1. The germline gives CDR1 MNHEY, CDR2 SVGEGT. Trimming removed 5 bases from V and 3 bases from J; junction bases left unmatched: 3. CDR3 size: 14 residues. CDR3 bases: TGTGCCAGCAGTCAGGGGGAGTACACCGGGGAGCTGTTTTTT. Its protein product is CASSQGEYTGELFF.

V usage is TRBV2 and J usage is TRBJ2-1, with 12 bases that match TRBD2. V shed 8 bases and J 7 bases; nucleotides not matched to a gene: 9. Germline CDR1 SNHLY, CDR2 FYNNEI. The CDR3 consists of 15 residues. CDR3 amino acids: CASGSTSGGANEQFF. Written as DNA, the CDR3 is TGTGCCAGCGGATCGACTAGCGGGGGAGCGAATGAGCAGTTCTTC. Supplemented by reference TRBV2 and TRBJ2-1, the full variable domain reads EPEVTQTPSHQVTQMGQEVILRCVPISNHLYFYWYRQILGQKVEFLVSFYNNEISEKSEIFDDQFSVERPDGSNFTLKIRSTKLEDSAMYFCASGSTSGGANEQFFGPGTRLTVL.

This chain links TRBV6-5 with TRBJ1-3; D is uncertain. CDR1 is MNHEY, CDR2 SVGAGI, per germline. Deletions cut 5 bases from V and 0 bases from J, with 5 bases between. The CDR3 is made up of 13 amino acids. The CDR3: CASSPNSGNTIYF. The CDR3 DNA reads TGTGCCAGCAGTCCTAACTCTGGAAACACCATATATTTT.

This clone has just one count. The chain combines TRBV27 with TRBJ1-5, with 9 nucleotides matching TRBD1. J lost 0 bases, V lost 7 bases, and 4 bases had no gene match. The CDR3 is 15 residues long. Looked up from germline, CDR1 is MNHEY and CDR2 is SMNVEV (reference sequence). The CDR3 DNA is TGTGCCAGCAAAACAGGGGGCTATAGCAATCAGCCCCAGCATTTT. Protein product: CASKTGGYSNQPQHF.

The chain joins TRBV19 to TRBJ2-1; 8 positions match TRBD2. The CDR3 length is 14 residues. V lost 8 bases to trimming and J lost 7 bases; unmatched junction nucleotides: 10. CDR1 is LNHDA, CDR2 SQIVND, per germline (reference sequence). This chain's CDR3 is CASSPGGLGNEQFF. DNA for the CDR3: TGTGCCAGTTCCCCGGGGGGGCTTGGGAATGAGCAGTTCTTC.

The rearrangement uses TRBV5-8 and TRBJ2-3; 8 nucleotides line up with TRBD2. Germline V gene lookup returns CDR1 SGHTS and CDR2 YDEGEE. Germline trimming cut 0 bases from V and 4 bases from J; bases unmatched to any gene: 7. This CDR3 region has 16 residues. The DNA for the CDR3 is TGTGCCAGCAGCTTGGGTGCGGGGGGAGGAGCAGATACGCAGTATTTT. This gives the protein CASSLGAGGGADTQYF.

This clone was detected only once. The chain couples TRBV6-6 to TRBJ1-4; D is perhaps TRBD1 (5 bases). The CDR3 covers 14 residues. The germline gives CDR1 MNHNY, CDR2 SVGAGI (reference sequence). Trimming cost V 2 bases and J 6 bases, with 10 bases left between them. The CDR3 sequence: CASSYGGGDEKLFF. The CDR3 bases are TGTGCCAGCAGTTACGGCGGGGGTGATGAAAAACTGTTTTTT.

In its sample, this clone was seen a few times. V gene TRBV7-2 combines with J gene TRBJ2-1; TRBD2 agrees at 8 bases. This CDR3 spans 17 amino acids. Trimming cost V 5 bases and J 1 base; bases outside gene matches: 10. Per the germline V gene, CDR1 is SGHTA and CDR2 is FQGNSA. CDR3 nucleotide sequence: TGTGCCAGCAGCCCTCTCAGCGGGGGTGGTTCCTACAATGAGCAGTTCTTC. Translating gives CASSPLSGGGSYNEQFF.

This clone was counted a single time. This sequence joins TRBV4-2 and TRBJ2-2; 9 bases fit TRBD1. The germline CDR1 and CDR2 sequences are LGHNA and YNFKEQ. Trimming removed 0 bases from V and 1 base from J; junction bases left unmatched: 3. The CDR3 length is 17 residues. CDR3 sequence (DNA): TGTGCCAGCAGCCAAGAACCGGGACAGGGGAACACCGGGGAGCTGTTTTTT. Protein sequence: CASSQEPGQGNTGELFF.

The J gene is TRBJ1-6, the V gene TRBV30, with 7 bases that match TRBD1. The CDR3 has 17 residues. The germline V gene encodes CDR1 GTSNPN and CDR2 SVGIG (reference sequence). V was clipped by 1 base and J by 0 bases; unmatched bases: 6. CDR3 sequence reads: CAWSGGQESSYNSPLHF. CDR3 nucleotides: TGTGCCTGGAGTGGTGGACAGGAAAGCTCCTATAATTCACCCCTCCACTTT.

To note about this clone: At one end, the junction sequence differs from germline, possibly due to a read error. The chain uses TRBV10-3 and TRBJ2-7; D gene ambiguous. This CDR3 has 8 amino acids. CDR1 is ENHRY, CDR2 SYGVKD, per germline. The CDR3 DNA reads as TGTGCCATCAGCCAGGTTTTCTTC. Residues: CAISQVFF.

V is TRBV15 and J is TRBJ1-4, with D perhaps TRBD1 (6 bases). The CDR3 extends over 16 amino acids. Deletions cut 5 bases from V and 0 bases from J, with 13 bases between. The germline V gene has CDR1 LNHNV and CDR2 YYDKDF (reference sequence). CDR3 protein: CATSVRRGATNEKLFF. The CDR3 region has the DNA TGTGCCACCAGCGTGCGCAGGGGAGCAACTAATGAAAAACTGTTTTTT.

The chain employs TRBV10-3 and TRBJ2-5; 12 bases align to TRBD2. Trimming removed 6 bases from V and 4 bases from J; junction bases left unmatched: 9. This CDR3 has 16 residues. Germline V gene lookup returns CDR1 ENHRY and CDR2 SYGVKD. CDR3 sequence (DNA): TGTGCCATCAGGGGCCCTAGCGGGGGGGCGCTAGAGACCCAGTACTTC. This sequence encodes CAIRGPSGGALETQYF.

This clone was detected a few times. This rearrangement joins TRBV5-5 to TRBJ1-2, with 7 bases lining up with TRBD1. V shed 4 bases and J 9 bases; nucleotides not matched to a gene: 12. This CDR3 has 14 residues. The germline CDR1 and CDR2 sequences are SGHKS and YYEKEE (reference sequence). CDR3: CASSPAGTDKSYTF. CDR3 bases: TGTGCCAGCAGCCCCGCCGGGACAGACAAGAGCTACACCTTC. The whole variable domain, remainder taken from reference TRBV5-5 and TRBJ1-2, is DAGVTQSPTHLIKTRGQQVTLRCSPISGHKSVSWYQQVLGQGPQFIFQYYEKEERGRGNFPDRFSARQFPNYSSELNVNALLLGDSALYLCASSPAGTDKSYTFGSGTRLTVV.